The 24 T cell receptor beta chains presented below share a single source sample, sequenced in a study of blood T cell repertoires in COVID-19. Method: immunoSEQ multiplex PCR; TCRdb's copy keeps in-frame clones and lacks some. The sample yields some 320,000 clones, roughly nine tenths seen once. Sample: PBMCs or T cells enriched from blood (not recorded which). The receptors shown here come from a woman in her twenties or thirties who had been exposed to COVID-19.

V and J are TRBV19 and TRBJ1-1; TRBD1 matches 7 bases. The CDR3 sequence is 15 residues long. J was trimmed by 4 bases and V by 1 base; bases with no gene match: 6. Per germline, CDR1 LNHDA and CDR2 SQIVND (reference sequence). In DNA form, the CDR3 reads TGTGCCAGTAGTATAGTCCAGGGGGTAGGCACTGAAGCTTTCTTT. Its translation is CASSIVQGVGTEAFF.

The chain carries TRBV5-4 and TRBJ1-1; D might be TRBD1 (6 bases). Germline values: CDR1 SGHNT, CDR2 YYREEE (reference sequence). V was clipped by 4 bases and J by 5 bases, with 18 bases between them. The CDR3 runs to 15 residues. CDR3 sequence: CASSDVRGEGTEAFF. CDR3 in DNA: TGTGCCAGCAGCGACGTCAGGGGAGAGGGAACTGAAGCTTTCTTT. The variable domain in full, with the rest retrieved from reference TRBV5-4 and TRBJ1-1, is ETGVTQSPTHLIKTRGQQVTLRCSSQSGHNTVSWYQQALGQGPQFIFQYYREEENGRGNFPPRFSGLQFPNYSSELNVNALELDDSALYLCASSDVRGEGTEAFFGQGTRLTVV.

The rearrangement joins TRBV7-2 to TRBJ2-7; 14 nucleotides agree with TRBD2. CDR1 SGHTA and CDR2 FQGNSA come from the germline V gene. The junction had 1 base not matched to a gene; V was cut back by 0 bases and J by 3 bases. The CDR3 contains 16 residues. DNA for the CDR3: TGTGCCAGCAGCTTAGCGGGACTAGCGGGGGACTACGAGCAGTACTTC. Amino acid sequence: CASSLAGLAGDYEQYF.

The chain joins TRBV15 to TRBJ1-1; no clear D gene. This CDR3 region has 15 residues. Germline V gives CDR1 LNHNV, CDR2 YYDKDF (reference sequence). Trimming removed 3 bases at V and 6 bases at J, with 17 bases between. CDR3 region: CATSSGLTEIPEAFF. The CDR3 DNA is TGTGCCACCAGCAGTGGCCTAACAGAAATCCCTGAAGCTTTCTTT.

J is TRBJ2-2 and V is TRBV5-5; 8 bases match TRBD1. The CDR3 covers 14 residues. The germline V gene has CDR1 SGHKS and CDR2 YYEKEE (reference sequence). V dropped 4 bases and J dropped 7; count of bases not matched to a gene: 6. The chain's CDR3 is CASSIRQGFGELFF. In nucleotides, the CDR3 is TGTGCCAGCAGCATAAGACAGGGGTTCGGGGAGCTGTTTTTT.

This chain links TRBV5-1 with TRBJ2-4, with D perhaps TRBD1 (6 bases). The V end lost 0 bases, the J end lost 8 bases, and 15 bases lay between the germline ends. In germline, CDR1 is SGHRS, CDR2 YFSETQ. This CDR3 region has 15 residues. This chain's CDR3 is CASSLVGGYNYIQYF. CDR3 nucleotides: TGCGCCAGCAGCTTGGTTGGGGGCTACAATTACATTCAGTACTTC.

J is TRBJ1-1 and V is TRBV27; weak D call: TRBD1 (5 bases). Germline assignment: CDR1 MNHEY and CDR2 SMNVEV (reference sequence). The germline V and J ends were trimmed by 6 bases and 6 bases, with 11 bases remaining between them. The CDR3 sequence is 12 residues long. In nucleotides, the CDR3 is TGTGCCAGCAGCCTCGCGGGGGCTGAAGCTTTCTTT. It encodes CASSLAGAEAFF.

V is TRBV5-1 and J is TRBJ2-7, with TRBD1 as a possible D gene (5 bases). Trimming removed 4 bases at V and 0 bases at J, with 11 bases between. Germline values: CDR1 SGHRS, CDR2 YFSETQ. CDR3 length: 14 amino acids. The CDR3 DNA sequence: TGCGCCAGCAGCCAGGGCAAACCCTCCTACGAGCAGTACTTC. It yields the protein CASSQGKPSYEQYF.

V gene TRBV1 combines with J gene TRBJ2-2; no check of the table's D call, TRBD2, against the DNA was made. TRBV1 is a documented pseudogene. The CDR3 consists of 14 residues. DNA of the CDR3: TGCACCAGCAGCCTGGGACTAGCGACCGGGGAGCTGTTTTTT. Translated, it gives CTSSLGLATGELFF.

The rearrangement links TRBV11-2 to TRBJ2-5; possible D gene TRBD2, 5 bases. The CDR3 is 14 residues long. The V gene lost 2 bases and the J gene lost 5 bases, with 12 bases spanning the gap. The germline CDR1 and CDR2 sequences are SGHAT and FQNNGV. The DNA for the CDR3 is TGTGCCAGCAGCTTAAGGAGAGGGATTGAGACCCAGTACTTC. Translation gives CASSLRRGIETQYF.

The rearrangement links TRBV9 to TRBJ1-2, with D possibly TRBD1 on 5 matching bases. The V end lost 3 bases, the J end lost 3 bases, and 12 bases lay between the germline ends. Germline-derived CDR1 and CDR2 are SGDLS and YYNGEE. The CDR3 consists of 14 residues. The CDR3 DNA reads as TGTGCCAGCAGCGGGGGACTTAAAGACTATGGCTACACCTTC. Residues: CASSGGLKDYGYTF.

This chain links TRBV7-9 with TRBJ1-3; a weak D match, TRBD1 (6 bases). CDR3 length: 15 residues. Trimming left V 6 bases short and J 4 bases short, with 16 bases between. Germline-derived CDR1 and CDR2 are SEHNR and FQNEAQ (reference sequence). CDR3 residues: CASSHRVYGGNTIYF. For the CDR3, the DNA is TGTGCCAGCAGTCACAGGGTCTACGGGGGAAACACCATATATTTT.

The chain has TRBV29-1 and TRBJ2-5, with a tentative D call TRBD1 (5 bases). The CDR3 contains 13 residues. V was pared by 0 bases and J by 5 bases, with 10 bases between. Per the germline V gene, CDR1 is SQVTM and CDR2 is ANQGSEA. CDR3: CSVEEGVGETQYF. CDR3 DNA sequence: TGCAGCGTTGAAGAAGGGGTTGGGGAGACCCAGTACTTC.

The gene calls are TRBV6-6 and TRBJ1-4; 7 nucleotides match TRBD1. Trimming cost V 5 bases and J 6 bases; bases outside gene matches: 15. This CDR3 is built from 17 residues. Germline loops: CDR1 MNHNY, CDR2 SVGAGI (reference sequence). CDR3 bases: TGTGCCAGCAGTCCAATCCGTCCAGGGGGTCGGGATGAAAAACTGTTTTTT. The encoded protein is CASSPIRPGGRDEKLFF.

DNA of the CDR3: TGCAGCGTACACGAGGGCAGAACGAACACTGAAGCTTTCTTT. It specifies CSVHEGRTNTEAFF. The chain uses TRBV29-1 and TRBJ1-1; unclear D gene. Per germline, CDR1 SQVTM and CDR2 ANQGSEA. The CDR3 covers 14 residues. V shed 6 bases and J shed 1 base, with 15 bases lying between them.

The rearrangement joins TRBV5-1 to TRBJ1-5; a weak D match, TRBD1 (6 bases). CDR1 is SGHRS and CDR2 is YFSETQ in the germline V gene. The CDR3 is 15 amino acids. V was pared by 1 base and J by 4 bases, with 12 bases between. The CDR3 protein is CASSLLGTLNQPQHF. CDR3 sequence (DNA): TGCGCCAGCAGCTTGCTGGGGACACTAAATCAGCCCCAGCATTTT.

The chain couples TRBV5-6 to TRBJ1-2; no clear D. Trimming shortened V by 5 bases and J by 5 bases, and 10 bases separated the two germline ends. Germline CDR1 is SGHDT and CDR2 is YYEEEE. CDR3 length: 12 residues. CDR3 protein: CASRLQWYGYTF. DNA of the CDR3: TGTGCCAGCAGGTTACAGTGGTATGGCTACACCTTC. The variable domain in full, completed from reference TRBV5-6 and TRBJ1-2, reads DAGVTQSPTHLIKTRGQQVTLRCSPKSGHDTVSWYQQALGQGPQFIFQYYEEEERQRGNFPDRFSGHQFPNYSSELNVNALLLGDSALYLCASRLQWYGYTFGSGTRLTVV.

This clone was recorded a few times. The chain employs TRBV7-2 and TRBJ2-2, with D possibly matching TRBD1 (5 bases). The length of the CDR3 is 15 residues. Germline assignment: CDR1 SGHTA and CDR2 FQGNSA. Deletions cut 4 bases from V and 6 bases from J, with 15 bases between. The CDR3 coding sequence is TGTGCCAGCAGCTGGGATTCAGGGATCCCCGGGGAGCTGTTTTTT. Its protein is CASSWDSGIPGELFF.

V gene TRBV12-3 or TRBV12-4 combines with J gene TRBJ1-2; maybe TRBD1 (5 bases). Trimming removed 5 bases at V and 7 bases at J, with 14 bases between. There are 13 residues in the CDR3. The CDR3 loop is CASSPDRRGGYTF. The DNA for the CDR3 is TGTGCCAGCAGTCCAGACAGAAGGGGTGGCTACACCTTC.

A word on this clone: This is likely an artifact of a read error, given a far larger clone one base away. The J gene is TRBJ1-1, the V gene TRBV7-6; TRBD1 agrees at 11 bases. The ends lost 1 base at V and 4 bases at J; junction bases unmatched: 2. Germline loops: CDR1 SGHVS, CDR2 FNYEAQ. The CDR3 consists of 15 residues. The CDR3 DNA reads TGTGCCAGCAGCTTAGAAGGGACAGGGGGCACTGAAGCTTTCTTT. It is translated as CASSLEGTGGTEAFF.

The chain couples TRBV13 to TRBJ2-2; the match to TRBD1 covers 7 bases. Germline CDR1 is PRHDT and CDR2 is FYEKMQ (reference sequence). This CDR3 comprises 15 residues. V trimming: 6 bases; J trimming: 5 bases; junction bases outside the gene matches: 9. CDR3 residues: CASRAQGEKTGELFF. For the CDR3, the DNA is TGTGCCAGCAGGGCCCAGGGGGAGAAAACCGGGGAGCTGTTTTTT.

The CDR3 bases are TGTGCCAGCAGTCCAGACAGGGGAAGGAATTCACCCCTCCACTTT. It translates to CASSPDRGRNSPLHF. The V call is TRBV27, the J call TRBJ1-6; 8 positions match TRBD1. V lost 5 bases to trimming and J lost 7 bases; unmatched junction nucleotides: 7. The CDR3 length is 15 residues. Germline V lookup: CDR1 MNHEY, CDR2 SMNVEV (reference sequence).

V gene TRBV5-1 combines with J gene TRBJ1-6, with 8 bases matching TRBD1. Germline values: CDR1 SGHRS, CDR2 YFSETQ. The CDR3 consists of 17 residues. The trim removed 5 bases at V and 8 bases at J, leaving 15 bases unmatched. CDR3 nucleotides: TGCGCCAGCAGGTATTCCAGTTGGGACAGGACATATTCACCCCTCCACTTT. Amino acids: CASRYSSWDRTYSPLHF.

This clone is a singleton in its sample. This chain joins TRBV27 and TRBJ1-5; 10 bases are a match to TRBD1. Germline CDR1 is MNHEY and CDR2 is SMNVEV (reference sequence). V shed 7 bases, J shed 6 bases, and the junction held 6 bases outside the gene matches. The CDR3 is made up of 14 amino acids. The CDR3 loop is CASTRQGAGQPQHF. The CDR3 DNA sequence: TGTGCCAGCACCCGACAGGGGGCGGGTCAGCCCCAGCATTTT.